This TCR beta chain is from a study of vaccination and CD4 T cells after COVID-19. Study-wide context: Testing by nasal swab PCR showed convalescent patients to be SARS-CoV-2 positive; 8 or 9 were mild and one was severe.

Treatment reported: 10-day PBMC culture with coronavirus spike peptide pools or control peptides (ViraFEST assay). The CDR3 extends over 16 amino acids. V gave up 3 bases and J gave up 2 bases, with 14 bases separating them. Germline CDR1 and CDR2: SNHLY and FYNNEI. Regarding this clonotype: Its antigen remains unknown.

An Oncomine TCR Beta short-read assay was used to sequence the DNA from cultured CD4+ T cells. From CD4+ T cells that had been cultured, genomic DNA was extracted. TCRdb reanalysed the PCR reads using MiXCR and keeps one entry per CDR3 protein. Of 11,000 or so distinct CDR3 sequences in the sample, 50% to 60% were seen once. This chain links TRBV2 with TRBJ1-5; the D is unclear. Sequenced material: CD4+ T cells from blood, cultured in vitro. This sequence originates from a human donor who had recovered from COVID-19. The CDR3 DNA sequence: TGTGCCAGCAGTGACCGAAGCGCGAGTCGCAATCAGCCCCAGCATTTT. Its protein is CASSDRSASRNQPQHF.